Below, 24 T cell receptor beta chains from the same sample are listed, as sequenced in a study of response to subunit inactivated influenza vaccine. Using its own MiXCR run on the RT-PCR reads, TCRdb lists one record per CDR3 protein. The table lists around 600,000 distinct CDR3 sequences, about 11% of them singletons. This sample also belongs to another study, concerning T cells expressing NK-cell markers. That work contributes: UMIs accompanied the 5'RACE template switching by which TCR beta cDNA was made.

This material consisted of PBMCs from blood, taken on the day of vaccination. These receptors were collected from a man aged 50 or older who received an inactivated influenza vaccine.

The chain employs TRBV5-1 and TRBJ2-7, with D perhaps matching TRBD2 (6 bases). V was trimmed by 5 bases and J by 4 bases, leaving 16 bases between them. CDR1 and CDR2 from the germline V gene are SGHRS and YFSETQ. The CDR3 contains 14 residues. Here the CDR3 DNA reads TGCGCCAGCAGTCCCGGGACTTCCACTTACGAGCAGTACTTC. It codes for CASSPGTSTYEQYF.

This clonotype was observed a few times. The V call is TRBV30, the J call TRBJ2-7; D uncertain. The CDR3 is 12 residues long. The V end lost 3 bases, the J end lost 3 bases, and 9 bases lay between the germline ends. Per germline, CDR1 GTSNPN and CDR2 SVGIG (reference sequence). Here the CDR3 reads CAWSHSFYEQYF. CDR3 bases: TGTGCCTGGAGCCACAGCTTCTACGAGCAGTACTTC.

The chain has TRBV5-1 and TRBJ2-5, with 8 bases identical to TRBD2. With V trimmed by 1 base and J by 4 bases, 6 bases remained unmatched. The germline CDR1 and CDR2 sequences are SGHRS and YFSETQ. The CDR3 has 15 residues. The CDR3, as DNA: TGCGCCAGCAGCTTGTGGCTAGCGGGTGGAGAGACCCAGTACTTC. Its translation: CASSLWLAGGETQYF. The full variable domain, rest sourced from reference TRBV5-1 and TRBJ2-5, is KAGVTQTPRYLIKTRGQQVTLSCSPISGHRSVSWYQQTPGQGLQFLFEYFSETQRNKGNFPGRFSGRQFSNSRSEMNVSTLELGDSALYLCASSLWLAGGETQYFGPGTRLLVL.

This clonotype has a handful of counts. The rearrangement links TRBV20-1 to TRBJ2-7; 12 bases align to TRBD2. V lost 4 bases to trimming and J lost 0 bases; unmatched junction nucleotides: 10. From germline, CDR1 is DFQATT and CDR2 SNEGSKA (reference sequence). This CDR3 has 17 amino acids. Here the CDR3 reads CSANGQLAGGGSYEQYF. In nucleotides, the CDR3 is TGCAGTGCTAACGGGCAACTAGCGGGAGGCGGCTCCTACGAGCAGTACTTC.

The CDR3 nucleotides are TGTGCCAGCACCCTCGCGGACAGCACCTACAATGAGCAGTTCTTC. This gives the protein CASTLADSTYNEQFF. The chain carries TRBV12-3 or TRBV12-4 and TRBJ2-1; D possibly corresponds to TRBD1 (6 bases). CDR3 length equals 15 residues. V was pared by 7 bases and J by 2 bases, with 15 bases between.

This clonotype was seen only a few times. The genes are TRBV19 and TRBJ2-4; maybe TRBD2 (5 bases). This CDR3 has 15 residues. V lost 5 bases and J 1 base, leaving 12 bases between the germline ends. CDR1 is LNHDA, CDR2 SQIVND, per germline (reference sequence). CDR3 sequence (DNA): TGTGCCAGTAGTTTATCGGGAAACGCCAAAAACATTCAGTACTTC. Protein: CASSLSGNAKNIQYF. The full variable domain, its missing parts supplied by reference TRBV19 and TRBJ2-4, is DGGITQSPKYLFRKEGQNVTLSCEQNLNHDAMYWYRQDPGQGLRLIYYSQIVNDFQKGDIAEGYSVSREKKESFPLTVTSAQKNPTAFYLCASSLSGNAKNIQYFGAGTRLSVL.

This clonotype was observed many times. This sequence joins TRBV12-3 or TRBV12-4 and TRBJ2-3; D not certain. The CDR3 is 14 amino acids. V dropped 2 bases and J dropped 3 bases, with 9 bases sitting between them. CDR3 residues: CASSLIRETDTQYF. Here the CDR3 DNA reads TGTGCCAGCAGTTTAATTAGAGAAACAGATACGCAGTATTTT.

This clonotype was counted only a few times. This chain uses TRBV3-1 with TRBJ2-2; no clear D gene. This CDR3 spans 14 amino acids. V shed 6 bases and J shed 3 bases, with 11 bases lying between them. Germline V gene data show CDR1 as LGHDT and CDR2 as YNNKEL (reference sequence). The CDR3 DNA reads as TGTGCCAGCAGACAAACGGCGGACACCGGGGAGCTGTTTTTT. Protein product: CASRQTADTGELFF.

The chain has TRBV7-3 and TRBJ2-3, with a tentative D call TRBD2 (6 bases). V dropped 4 bases and J dropped 1 base, with 15 bases sitting between them. CDR3 size: 16 residues. CDR1 is SGHTA, CDR2 FQGTGA, per germline. The chain's CDR3 is CASSSGLLSGTDTQYF. For the CDR3, the DNA is TGTGCCAGCAGCTCGGGACTCCTATCCGGCACAGATACGCAGTATTTT. Supplemented by reference TRBV7-3 and TRBJ2-3, the full variable domain reads GAGVSQTPSNKVTEKGKYVELRCDPISGHTALYWYRQSLGQGPEFLIYFQGTGAADDSGLPNDRFFAVRPEGSVSTLKIQRTERGDSAVYLCASSSGLLSGTDTQYFGPGTRLTVL.

This clonotype came up many times. This rearrangement joins TRBV5-1 to TRBJ2-7, with D perhaps TRBD2 (5 bases). V was pared by 2 bases and J by 4 bases, with 10 bases between. The germline gives CDR1 SGHRS, CDR2 YFSETQ. The CDR3 is 13 amino acids. CDR3 region: CASSLVRGYEQYF. CDR3 nucleotide sequence: TGCGCCAGCAGCTTAGTCCGGGGATACGAGCAGTACTTC. Together with reference TRBV5-1 and TRBJ2-7, the CDR3 gives the full variable domain: KAGVTQTPRYLIKTRGQQVTLSCSPISGHRSVSWYQQTPGQGLQFLFEYFSETQRNKGNFPGRFSGRQFSNSRSEMNVSTLELGDSALYLCASSLVRGYEQYFGPGTRLTVT.

The chain has TRBV7-2 and TRBJ2-1; 8 nucleotides match TRBD1. The V and J ends lost 5 bases and 4 bases, in that order; junction bases with no gene match: 7. The length of the CDR3 is 15 residues. CDR1 is SGHTA, CDR2 FQGNSA, per germline. The CDR3, as DNA: TGTGCCAGCAGCGCAGACAGGGGAGTGTACAATGAGCAGTTCTTC. Amino acids: CASSADRGVYNEQFF.

This clonotype was counted between two and nine times. V usage is TRBV20-1 and J usage is TRBJ2-7; the match to TRBD1 covers 11 bases. After removal of 5 bases from V and 2 bases from J, the junction contained 5 bases not matched to a gene. Germline V gene sequence: CDR1 DFQATT, CDR2 SNEGSKA (reference sequence). This CDR3 spans 14 amino acids. The CDR3 DNA reads as TGCAGTGCTCCCTGGACAGGGGGCGCCTACGAGCAGTACTTC. It translates to CSAPWTGGAYEQYF.

The gene calls are TRBV29-1 and TRBJ2-1; the match to TRBD2 covers 8 bases. V dropped 5 bases and J dropped 4; count of bases not matched to a gene: 1. The germline gives CDR1 SQVTM, CDR2 ANQGSEA. The length of the CDR3 is 12 residues. CDR3 nucleotides: TGCAGCGTTAAGCGGGAGTACAATGAGCAGTTCTTC. Translated, it gives CSVKREYNEQFF.

This clonotype was seen a handful of times. The rearrangement joins TRBV24-1 to TRBJ2-2; 9 bases agree with TRBD1. Trimming at V came to 4 bases and at J to 1 base, leaving 6 bases not matched to a gene. Germline-derived CDR1 and CDR2 are KGHDR and SFDVKD. The CDR3 contains 17 residues. The CDR3, as DNA: TGTGCCACCAGTGACCCCCAGACAGGGGGGAACACCGGGGAGCTGTTTTTT. Protein sequence: CATSDPQTGGNTGELFF.

The CDR3: CSAREGTGGNEQFF. The CDR3 DNA reads as TGCAGTGCTAGAGAGGGGACGGGAGGGAATGAGCAGTTCTTC. The chain is built from TRBV20-1 and TRBJ2-1; 8 nucleotides line up with TRBD2. This CDR3 comprises 14 residues. Unmatched junction bases numbered 5, after V lost 0 bases and J lost 7 bases. Germline values: CDR1 DFQATT, CDR2 SNEGSKA (reference sequence).

The chain has TRBV9 and TRBJ2-3; 7 bases map to TRBD2. V lost 3 bases to trimming and J lost 1 base; unmatched junction nucleotides: 8. The CDR3 sequence is 16 residues long. CDR1 and CDR2 (germline): SGDLS, YYNGEE. CDR3 residues: CASSGAGNGGTDTQYF. CDR3 coding DNA: TGTGCCAGCAGCGGAGCGGGAAACGGCGGCACAGATACGCAGTATTTT.

The rearrangement joins TRBV4-3 to TRBJ2-3; weak D call: TRBD1 (5 bases). The CDR3 covers 15 residues. V dropped 5 bases and J dropped 0 bases, with 12 bases sitting between them. From germline, CDR1 is LGHNA and CDR2 YSLEER. The CDR3 region has the DNA TGCGCCAGCAGCGCTAAGGGGCCCAGCACAGATACGCAGTATTTT. Its protein product is CASSAKGPSTDTQYF.

The V and J genes are TRBV20-1 and TRBJ1-5, with 7 nucleotides matching TRBD1. The CDR3 has 15 amino acids. The V and J ends lost 5 bases and 0 bases, in that order; junction bases with no gene match: 7. Per germline, CDR1 DFQATT and CDR2 SNEGSKA (reference sequence). CDR3 residues: CSAVRDRVSNQPQHF. DNA for the CDR3: TGCAGTGCTGTTAGAGACAGGGTTAGCAATCAGCCCCAGCATTTT.

This clonotype was seen only a few times. The chain joins TRBV7-2 to TRBJ2-5; either TRBD1 or TRBD2 may fit D (5 bases each). The germline V and J ends were trimmed by 5 bases and 9 bases, with 16 bases remaining between them. Germline assignment: CDR1 SGHTA and CDR2 FQGNSA. The CDR3 length is 13 residues. The CDR3 bases are TGTGCCAGCAGCCCGGGACGGATTGCGGCCCAGTACTTC. Translated, it gives CASSPGRIAAQYF.

The chain is built from TRBV19 and TRBJ2-1, with 9 bases identical to TRBD1. CDR3 length: 15 amino acids. The V and J ends lost 6 bases and 5 bases, in that order; junction bases with no gene match: 8. CDR1 is LNHDA, CDR2 SQIVND, per germline (reference sequence). The CDR3 here is CASRRPGQGHNEQFF. The DNA for the CDR3 is TGTGCCAGTAGGCGTCCGGGACAGGGCCACAATGAGCAGTTCTTC.

Only a few counts were recorded for this clonotype. The chain has TRBV6-1 and TRBJ2-7, with D uncertain. CDR3 length equals 15 residues. CDR1 MNHNS and CDR2 SASEGT come from the germline V gene. Between the trimmed V and J ends, which lost 3 bases and 2 bases, there was a span of 14 bases. The DNA for the CDR3 is TGTGCCAGCAGTGACGGGTGGCAGGAGACCTACGAGCAGTACTTC. It is translated as CASSDGWQETYEQYF.

CDR3 residues: CASSRRSTGGSYEQYF. The CDR3 nucleotides read TGTGCCAGCAGTCGACGCTCTACAGGGGGCTCCTACGAGCAGTACTTC. This chain links TRBV6-1 with TRBJ2-7, with 8 bases aligning to TRBD1. The CDR3 length is 16 residues. With V trimmed by 5 bases and J by 0 bases, 9 bases remained unmatched. Germline CDR1 is MNHNS and CDR2 is SASEGT.

The chain uses TRBV9 and TRBJ2-2; the D gene could be TRBD1 or TRBD2 (7 bases each). The CDR3 contains 15 residues. The ends were cut back, 2 bases at V and 6 bases at J, with 14 bases in the middle. Germline V gives CDR1 SGDLS, CDR2 YYNGEE. The CDR3 loop is CASSVQGGGAGELFF. In nucleotides, the CDR3 is TGTGCCAGCAGCGTTCAGGGGGGGGGAGCCGGGGAGCTGTTTTTT. Full variable domain (outside the CDR3, taken from reference TRBV9 and TRBJ2-2): DSGVTQTPKHLITATGQRVTLRCSPRSGDLSVYWYQQSLDQGLQFLIQYYNGEERAKGNILERFSAQQFPDLHSELNLSSLELGDSALYFCASSVQGGGAGELFFGEGSRLTVL.

This clonotype appeared a few times. The chain couples TRBV20-1 to TRBJ2-7; TRBD2 matches 7 bases. This CDR3 is built from 15 residues. V trimming: 3 bases; J trimming: 2 bases; junction bases outside the gene matches: 10. Germline assignment: CDR1 DFQATT and CDR2 SNEGSKA (reference sequence). The DNA of the CDR3 is TGCAGTGCTAGCCAGGGTGGGCGGGGGACCTACGAGCAGTACTTC. Translation gives CSASQGGRGTYEQYF.